This TCR beta chain stems from a study of blood T cells in healthy people across ages (dated by TCRdb to between 2015 and 2016). Looking at the study overall: In model experiments, roughly one uniquely barcoded TCR beta cDNA molecule per two T cells was captured by template switching. The study measured age-related changes in TCR beta repertoire diversity using deep sequencing normalized with unique cDNA molecular identifiers. To avoid experimental bias, donors of different ages were randomly spread across the sequencing lanes. The study analyzed two additional independent replicas of 1 million unique cDNA reads from the same blood draw for two donors, one aged 18 to 29 and one aged 80 or older. Four age groups were formed from the donors: young (average approximately 17 years), middle-aged (just under 40), aged (more than 55) and long-lived (more than 75). Study-wide conclusions, independent of this receptor: Estimates of total diversity from one million sequenced T cells were regarded as lower bounds and underestimates. Because the CMV infection status of the donors was unknown, age-related changes in expanded clonotypes may potentially have been confounded. There was a strong correlation between observed TCR beta diversity and the percentage of naive T cells measured by flow cytometry. Because profiling used bulk unsorted PBMCs, naive and antigen-experienced compartments could not be compared conclusively. As age increased, observed TCR beta diversity per million T cells dropped in a roughly linear way, and a significant reduction was already evident by age around 41. Compared with the aged group, the long-lived group had more naive CD4+ T cells, fewer expanded clones and increased TCR diversity, suggesting age selection.

The library came from 5' RACE. TCRdb shows the sequencer as Illumina HiSeq 2500. The second PCR ran for about 7 to 11 cycles and used a J-beta primer mix along with a sample-barcoded 5' primer. A unique molecular identifier was introduced onto each TCR beta cDNA molecule by a template-switch 5' adaptor carrying 12 random nucleotides. Each sample yielded at least 2.5 million CDR3-containing paired-end reads. First-strand cDNA synthesis was performed from all RNA using the Mint cDNA synthesis kit, with priming by a TRBC-specific oligonucleotide. After uracil-DNA glycosylase treatment, a first 18-cycle PCR used universal primers M1SS and BC2_uni_R on all cDNA. The paper's processing steps were these. For normalization, 1 million high-quality reads, each with a distinct molecular identifier, were randomly selected from each sample. Reads sharing molecular identifiers were discarded rather than binned into consensus sequences. MiTCR, set to a Q25 quality threshold and the strictest error-elimination algorithm, was used for CDR3 identification, clonotype clustering and error correction. A nonparametric unseen species model with Euler transformation was used to estimate a lower bound on total TCR beta diversity. TCRdb ran its own pipeline on the public reads, namely fastp trimming at Q25 and MiXCR clone calling, and kept in-frame beta chains. Rows are combined by CDR3 protein, so each entry shows the most common genes and DNA. TCRdb, rather than the study authors, made the V and J calls. In all, the sample holds about 750,000 distinct CDR3 sequences, and less than 70% of those were seen once. The top ten constitute approximately 41% of the sample.

Donors were a few dozen systemically healthy Caucasian individuals from Russia aged roughly 6 to 95 years. Each donor gave 8 to 10 milliliters of peripheral blood, collected into EDTA-treated Vacutainer tubes. Ficoll-Paque density-gradient centrifugation was used to isolate PBMCs, with at least 7 million per sample. Trizol reagent was used to extract total RNA from the PBMCs, yielding at least 5 micrograms per sample. For every donor, an aliquot of PBMCs went through flow cytometry to measure the percentages of naive CD45RAhigh/CD27high T cells. With regard to this clonotype: The specificity of this receptor is unknown. The record has no base qualities; no much larger clone is one base away.

The CDR3 has 15 amino acids, counting the end cysteine and phenylalanine. The DNA shown is the 45-base CDR3, in frame from base 1. CDR1 DFQATT and CDR2 SNEGSKA were looked up in the germline V gene (reference sequence). Trimmed from V: 6 bases; trimmed from J: 0 bases; junction bases lacking a gene match: 6. The TCR comes from a man older than 75 in good health. Sequencing was done on a sample of blood. This receptor chain uses TRBV20-1 and TRBJ2-3; TRBD2 matches 10 bases in the middle. The base sequence is TGCAGTGCCCTGACTAGCGGGTTGAGCACAGATACGCAGTATTTT. Its translation is CSALTSGLSTDTQYF.